The clone carrying this T cell receptor beta chain is a singleton in its sample. These data are taken from a study of blood T cell repertoires in COVID-19. Overall study: Donors in the United States, Italy and Spain gave samples during acute or convalescent COVID-19. Sample material is recorded as cDNA or gDNA derived from T cells, B-cell-depleted T cells, or PBMCs.

Per the study methods: Amplification of reference gene primers was used by the study to estimate nucleated cell counts. Assay used: immunoSEQ multiplex PCR; TCRdb lists only in-frame clones, some missing. V and J calls and clone size come straight from that table; D and trimming were deduced from the DNA. Here the sample spans 130,000 or so clones, around nine tenths being singletons. What was sequenced was peripheral blood. This receptor was identified in a man aged 45-65 years with acute or convalescent COVID-19.

CDR3 sequence (DNA): TGTGCCAGCTCACCCTCGACCGCGGCGACTGAAGCTTTCTTT. Protein sequence: CASSPSTAATEAFF. The chain joins TRBV18 to TRBJ1-1; the D is unclear. This CDR3 is 14 amino acids long. The germline gives CDR1 KGHSH, CDR2 LQKENI. Trimming left V 3 bases short and J 5 bases short, with 13 bases between. Drawing the rest from reference TRBV18 and TRBJ1-1, the complete variable domain is NAGVMQNPRHLVRRRGQEARLRCSPMKGHSHVYWYRQLPEEGLKFMVYLQKENIIDESGMPKERFSAEFPKEGPSILRIQQVVRGDSAAYFCASSPSTAATEAFFGQGTRLTVV.